This entry concerns a single T cell receptor (beta chain). The sample is drawn from a study of blood T cell repertoires in COVID-19. On the study more broadly: The origin of the acute and convalescent COVID-19 samples was the United States, Italy and Spain. PBMCs, B-cell-depleted T cells, or T cells provided the cDNA or gDNA that made up the material.

Authors' data handling: Using reference gene primer amplification, nucleated cell counts were estimated. TCRdb keeps only in-frame clones here, not all; method: immunoSEQ multiplex PCR. V, J and clone size are those of that table, while D and trimming were read from the DNA. Of roughly 37,000 clones detected, approximately 80% appear once; the ten largest clones hold about 2.1%. The CDR3 is made up of 14 amino acids. The germline CDR1 and CDR2 sequences are LGHDT and YNNKEL (reference sequence). V dropped 4 bases and J dropped 5; count of bases not matched to a gene: 4. The chain joins TRBV3-1 (or the pseudogene TRBV3-2) to TRBJ2-2; TRBD1 aligns across 7 bases. This clonotype originated in a man aged 60 to 69 with active COVID-19. Sequencing input: peripheral blood. This CDR3 reads CASSPTGMTGELFF. As DNA, the CDR3 is TGTGCCAGCAGCCCGACAGGGATGACCGGGGAGCTGTTTTTT.